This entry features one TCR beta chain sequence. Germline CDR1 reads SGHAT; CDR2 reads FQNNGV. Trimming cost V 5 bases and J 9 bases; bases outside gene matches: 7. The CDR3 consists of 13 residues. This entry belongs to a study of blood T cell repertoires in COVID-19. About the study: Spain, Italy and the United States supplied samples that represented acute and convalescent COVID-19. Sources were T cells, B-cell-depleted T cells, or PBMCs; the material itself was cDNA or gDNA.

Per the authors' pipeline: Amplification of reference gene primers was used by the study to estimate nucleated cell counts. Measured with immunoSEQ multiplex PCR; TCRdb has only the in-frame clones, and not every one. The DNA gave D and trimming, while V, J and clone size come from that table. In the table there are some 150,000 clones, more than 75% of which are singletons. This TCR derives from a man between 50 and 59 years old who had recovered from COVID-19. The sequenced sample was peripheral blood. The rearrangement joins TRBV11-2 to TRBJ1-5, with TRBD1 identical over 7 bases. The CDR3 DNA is TGTGCCAGCAGCCAAACACAGGGGCCGCCCCAGCATTTT. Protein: CASSQTQGPPQHF.